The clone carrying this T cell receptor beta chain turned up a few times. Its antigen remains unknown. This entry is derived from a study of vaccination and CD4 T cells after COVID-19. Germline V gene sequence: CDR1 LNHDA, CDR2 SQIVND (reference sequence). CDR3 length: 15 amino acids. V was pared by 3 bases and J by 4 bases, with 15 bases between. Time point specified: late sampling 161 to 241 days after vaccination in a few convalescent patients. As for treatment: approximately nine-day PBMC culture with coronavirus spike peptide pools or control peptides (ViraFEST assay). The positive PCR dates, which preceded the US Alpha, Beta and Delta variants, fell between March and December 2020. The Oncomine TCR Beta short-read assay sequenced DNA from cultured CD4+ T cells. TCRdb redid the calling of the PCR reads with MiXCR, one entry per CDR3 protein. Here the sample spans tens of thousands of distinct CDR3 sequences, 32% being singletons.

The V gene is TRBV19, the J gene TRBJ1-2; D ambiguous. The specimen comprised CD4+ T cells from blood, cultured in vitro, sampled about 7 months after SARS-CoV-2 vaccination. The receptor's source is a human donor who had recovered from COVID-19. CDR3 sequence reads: CASSIGQTGGYGYTF. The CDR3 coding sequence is TGTGCCAGTAGTATCGGGCAGACCGGCGGCTATGGCTACACCTTC.